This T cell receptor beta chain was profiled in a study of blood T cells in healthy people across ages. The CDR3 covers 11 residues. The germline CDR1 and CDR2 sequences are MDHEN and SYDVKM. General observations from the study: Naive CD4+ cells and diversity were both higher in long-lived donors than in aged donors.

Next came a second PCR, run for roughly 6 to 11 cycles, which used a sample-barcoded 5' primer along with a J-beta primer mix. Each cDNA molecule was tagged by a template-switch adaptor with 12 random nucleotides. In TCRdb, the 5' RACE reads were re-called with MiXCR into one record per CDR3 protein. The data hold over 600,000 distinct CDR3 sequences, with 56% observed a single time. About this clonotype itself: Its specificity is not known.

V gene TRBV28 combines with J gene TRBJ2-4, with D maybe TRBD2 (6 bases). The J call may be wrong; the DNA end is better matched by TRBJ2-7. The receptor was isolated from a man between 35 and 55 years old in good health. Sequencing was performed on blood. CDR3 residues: CASTREDEQYF. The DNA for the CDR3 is TGTGCCAGCACGAGGGAGGACGAGCAGTACTTC.